This TCR beta chain was retrieved from a study of shared clonotypes between healthy human individuals. Notes on the study in general: What naive subsets generally showed was a larger estimated richness than memory subsets showed.

Looked up from germline, CDR1 is SEHNR and CDR2 is FQNEAQ (reference sequence). There are 14 residues in the CDR3. Deletions cut 2 bases from V and 6 bases from J, with 10 bases between. The table came from immunoSEQ multiplex PCR; TCRdb's copy has only in-frame clones and leaves some out. The sample has more than 2,000,000 clones, approximately 94% seen once; the top ten hold around 0.15%. Details on this clone: Its antigen is unknown.

Sequencing was done on a sample of naive CD4+ T cells sorted from blood. Subset noted: CD45RA+ positively selected. The receptor comes from a man between 18 and 35 years old in good health. The chain links TRBV7-9 to TRBJ1-4; D might be TRBD1 (5 bases). As DNA, the CDR3 is TGTGCCAGCAGCTTATCAGGGTTGGATGAAAAACTGTTTTTT. This encodes CASSLSGLDEKLFF.